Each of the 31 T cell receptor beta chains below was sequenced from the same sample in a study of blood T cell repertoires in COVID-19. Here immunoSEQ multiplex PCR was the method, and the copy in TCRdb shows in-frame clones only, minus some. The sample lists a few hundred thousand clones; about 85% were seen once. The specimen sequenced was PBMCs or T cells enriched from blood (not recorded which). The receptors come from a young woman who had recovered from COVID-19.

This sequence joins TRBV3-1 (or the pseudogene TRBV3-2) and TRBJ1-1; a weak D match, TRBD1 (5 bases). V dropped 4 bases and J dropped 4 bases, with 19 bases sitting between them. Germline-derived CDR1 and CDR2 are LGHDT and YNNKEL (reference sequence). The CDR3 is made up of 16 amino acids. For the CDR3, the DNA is TGTGCCAGCAGCCCGTGGATCCGGGCCGGGGGCACTGAAGCTTTCTTT. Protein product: CASSPWIRAGGTEAFF.

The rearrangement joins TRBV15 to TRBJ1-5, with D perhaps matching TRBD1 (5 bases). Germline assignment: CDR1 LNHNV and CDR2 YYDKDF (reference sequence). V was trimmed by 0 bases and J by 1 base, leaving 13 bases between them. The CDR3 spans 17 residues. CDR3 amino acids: CATSRDASGSSNQPQHF. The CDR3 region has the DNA TGTGCCACCAGCAGAGATGCCTCAGGGTCAAGCAATCAGCCCCAGCATTTT.

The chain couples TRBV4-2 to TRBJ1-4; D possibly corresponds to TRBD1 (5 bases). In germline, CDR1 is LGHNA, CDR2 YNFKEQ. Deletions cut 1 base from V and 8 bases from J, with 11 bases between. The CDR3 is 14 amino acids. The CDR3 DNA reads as TGTGCCAGCAGCCAAGCCGGGGGGAAAGAAAAACTGTTTTTT. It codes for CASSQAGGKEKLFF.

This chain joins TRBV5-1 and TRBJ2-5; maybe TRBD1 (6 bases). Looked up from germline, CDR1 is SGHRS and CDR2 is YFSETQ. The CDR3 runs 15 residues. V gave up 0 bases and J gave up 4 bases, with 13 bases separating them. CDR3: CASSLAMPGVETQYF. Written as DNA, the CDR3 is TGCGCCAGCAGCTTGGCCATGCCAGGGGTAGAGACCCAGTACTTC. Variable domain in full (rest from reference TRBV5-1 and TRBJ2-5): KAGVTQTPRYLIKTRGQQVTLSCSPISGHRSVSWYQQTPGQGLQFLFEYFSETQRNKGNFPGRFSGRQFSNSRSEMNVSTLELGDSALYLCASSLAMPGVETQYFGPGTRLLVL.

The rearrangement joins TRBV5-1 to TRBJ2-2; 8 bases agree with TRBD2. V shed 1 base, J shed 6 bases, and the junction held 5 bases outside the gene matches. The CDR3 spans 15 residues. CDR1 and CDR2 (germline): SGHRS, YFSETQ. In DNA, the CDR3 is TGCGCCAGCAGCTTGTGGACGGGAGGGGCCGGGGAGCTGTTTTTT. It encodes CASSLWTGGAGELFF. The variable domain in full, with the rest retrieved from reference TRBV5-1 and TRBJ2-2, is KAGVTQTPRYLIKTRGQQVTLSCSPISGHRSVSWYQQTPGQGLQFLFEYFSETQRNKGNFPGRFSGRQFSNSRSEMNVSTLELGDSALYLCASSLWTGGAGELFFGEGSRLTVL.

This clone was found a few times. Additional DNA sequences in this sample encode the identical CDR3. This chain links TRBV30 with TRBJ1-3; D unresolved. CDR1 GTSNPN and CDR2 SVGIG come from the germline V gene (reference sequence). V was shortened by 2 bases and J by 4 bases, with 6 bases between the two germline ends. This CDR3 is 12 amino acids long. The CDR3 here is CAWSPGGNTIYF. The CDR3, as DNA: TGTGCCTGGAGTCCGGGAGGAAACACCATATATTTT.

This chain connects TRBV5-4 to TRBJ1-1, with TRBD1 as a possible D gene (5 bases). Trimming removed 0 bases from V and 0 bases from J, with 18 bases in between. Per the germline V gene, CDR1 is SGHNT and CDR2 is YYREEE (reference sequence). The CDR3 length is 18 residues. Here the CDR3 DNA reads TGTGCCAGCAGCTTGGGGGGCCGGATAACCTATGTGAACACTGAAGCTTTCTTT. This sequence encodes CASSLGGRITYVNTEAFF.

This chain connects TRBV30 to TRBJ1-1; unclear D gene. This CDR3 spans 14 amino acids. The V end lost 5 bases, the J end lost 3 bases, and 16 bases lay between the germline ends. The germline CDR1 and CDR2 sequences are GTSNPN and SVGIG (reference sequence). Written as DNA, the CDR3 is TGTGCCTGGTCCAGCGGACTGCCGGACACTGAAGCTTTCTTT. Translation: CAWSSGLPDTEAFF.

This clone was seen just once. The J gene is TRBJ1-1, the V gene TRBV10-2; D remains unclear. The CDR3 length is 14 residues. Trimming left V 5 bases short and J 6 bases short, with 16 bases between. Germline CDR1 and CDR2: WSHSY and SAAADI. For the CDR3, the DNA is TGCGCCAGCAGTAAAGGCGAACGGAGGGCTGAAGCTTTCTTT. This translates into CASSKGERRAEAFF.

This chain's CDR3 is CASSLETAQETQYF. CDR3 nucleotide sequence: TGTGCCAGCAGCTTAGAGACAGCCCAAGAGACCCAGTACTTC. This chain uses TRBV7-9 with TRBJ2-5; D is possibly TRBD1 (5 bases). Trimming pared 1 base from V and 1 base from J, leaving 7 bases between. CDR3 length: 14 residues. Germline CDR1 SEHNR, CDR2 FQNEAQ (reference sequence). Together with reference TRBV7-9 and TRBJ2-5, the CDR3 gives the full variable domain: DTGVSQNPRHKITKRGQNVTFRCDPISEHNRLYWYRQTLGQGPEFLTYFQNEAQLEKSRLLSDRFSAERPKGSFSTLEIQRTEQGDSAMYLCASSLETAQETQYFGPGTRLLVL.

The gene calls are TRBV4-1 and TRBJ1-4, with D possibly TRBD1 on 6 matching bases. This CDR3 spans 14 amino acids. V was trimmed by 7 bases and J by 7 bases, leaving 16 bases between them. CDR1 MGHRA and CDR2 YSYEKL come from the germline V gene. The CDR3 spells CASNTPGVTEKLFF. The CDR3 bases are TGCGCCAGCAACACCCCAGGGGTGACTGAAAAACTGTTTTTT.

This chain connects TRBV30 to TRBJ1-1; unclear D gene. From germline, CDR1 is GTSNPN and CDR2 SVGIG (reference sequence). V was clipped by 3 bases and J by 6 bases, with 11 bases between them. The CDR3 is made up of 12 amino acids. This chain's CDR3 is CAWSPPPSEAFF. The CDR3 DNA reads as TGTGCCTGGAGCCCCCCTCCTTCTGAAGCTTTCTTT.

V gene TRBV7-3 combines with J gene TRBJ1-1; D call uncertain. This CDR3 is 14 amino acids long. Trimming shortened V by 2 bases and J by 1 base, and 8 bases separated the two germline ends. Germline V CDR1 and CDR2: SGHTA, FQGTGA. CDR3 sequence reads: CASSLSGRNTEAFF. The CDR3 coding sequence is TGTGCCAGCAGCTTATCTGGTAGGAACACTGAAGCTTTCTTT.

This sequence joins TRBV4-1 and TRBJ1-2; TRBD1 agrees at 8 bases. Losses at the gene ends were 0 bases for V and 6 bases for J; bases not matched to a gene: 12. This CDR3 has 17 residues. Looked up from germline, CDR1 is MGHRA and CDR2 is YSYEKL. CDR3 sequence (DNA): TGCGCCAGCAGCCAAGACCTGGGACAGGCTAACTGGGATGGCTACACCTTC. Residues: CASSQDLGQANWDGYTF.

The CDR3 DNA reads TGTGCCAGTAGTATATCAGGGTTTGATGGGGTAACTGAAGCTTTCTTT. Translated, it gives CASSISGFDGVTEAFF. This chain uses TRBV19 with TRBJ1-1; D might be TRBD1 (5 bases). From germline, CDR1 is LNHDA and CDR2 SQIVND (reference sequence). The CDR3 sequence is 16 residues long. The germline V and J ends were trimmed by 2 bases and 5 bases, with 18 bases remaining between them.

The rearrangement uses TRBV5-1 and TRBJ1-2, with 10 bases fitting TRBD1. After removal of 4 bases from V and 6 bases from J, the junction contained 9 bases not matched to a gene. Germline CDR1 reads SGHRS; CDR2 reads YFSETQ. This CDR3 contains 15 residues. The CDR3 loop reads CASSIMGTGENGYTF. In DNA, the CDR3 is TGCGCCAGCAGCATCATGGGGACAGGGGAGAATGGCTACACCTTC.

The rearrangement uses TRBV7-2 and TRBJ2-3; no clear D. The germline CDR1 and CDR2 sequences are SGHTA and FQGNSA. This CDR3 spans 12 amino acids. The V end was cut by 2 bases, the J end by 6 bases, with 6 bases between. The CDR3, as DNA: TGTGCCAGCAGCTTATTTTCGGATACGCAGTATTTT. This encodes CASSLFSDTQYF. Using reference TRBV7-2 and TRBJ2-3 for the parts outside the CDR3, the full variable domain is GAGVSQSPSNKVTEKGKDVELRCDPISGHTALYWYRQSLGQGLEFLIYFQGNSAPDKSGLPSDRFSAERTGGSVSTLTIQRTQQEDSAVYLCASSLFSDTQYFGPGTRLTVL.

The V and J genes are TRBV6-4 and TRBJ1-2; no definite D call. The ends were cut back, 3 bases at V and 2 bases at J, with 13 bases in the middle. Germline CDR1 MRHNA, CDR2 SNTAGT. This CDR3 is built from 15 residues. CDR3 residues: CASSEDAQINYGYTF. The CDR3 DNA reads TGTGCCAGCAGTGAGGATGCACAGATAAACTATGGCTACACCTTC.

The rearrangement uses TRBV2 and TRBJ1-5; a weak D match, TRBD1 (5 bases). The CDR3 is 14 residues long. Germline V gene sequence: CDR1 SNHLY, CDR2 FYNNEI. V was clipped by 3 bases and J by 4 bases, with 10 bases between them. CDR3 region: CASSDFGGNQPQHF. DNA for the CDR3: TGTGCCAGCAGTGATTTCGGGGGGAATCAGCCCCAGCATTTT.

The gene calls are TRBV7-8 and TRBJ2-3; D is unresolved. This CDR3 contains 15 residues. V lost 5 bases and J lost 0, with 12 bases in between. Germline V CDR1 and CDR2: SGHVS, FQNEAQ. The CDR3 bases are TGTGCCAGCAGCCCCACTGAGCTGAGCACAGATACGCAGTATTTT. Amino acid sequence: CASSPTELSTDTQYF.

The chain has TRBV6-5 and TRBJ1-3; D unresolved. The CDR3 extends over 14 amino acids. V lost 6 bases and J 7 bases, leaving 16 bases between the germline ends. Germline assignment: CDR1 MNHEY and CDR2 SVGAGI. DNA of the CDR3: TGTGCCAGCAGAGGAGTCGGGGAGGTCAACACCATATATTTT. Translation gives CASRGVGEVNTIYF.

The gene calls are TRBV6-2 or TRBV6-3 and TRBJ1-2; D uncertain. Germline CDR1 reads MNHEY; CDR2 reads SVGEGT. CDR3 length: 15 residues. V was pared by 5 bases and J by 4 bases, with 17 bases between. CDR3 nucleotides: TGTGCCAGCAGTAGAGACAAAGACGGTACCTATGGCTACACCTTC. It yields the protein CASSRDKDGTYGYTF.

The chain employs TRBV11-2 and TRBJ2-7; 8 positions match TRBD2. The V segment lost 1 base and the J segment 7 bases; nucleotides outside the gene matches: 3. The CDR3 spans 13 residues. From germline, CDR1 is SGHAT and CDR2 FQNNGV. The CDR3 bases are TGTGCCAGCAGCTTAGCGGGGGGGATGGAGCAGTACTTC. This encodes CASSLAGGMEQYF.

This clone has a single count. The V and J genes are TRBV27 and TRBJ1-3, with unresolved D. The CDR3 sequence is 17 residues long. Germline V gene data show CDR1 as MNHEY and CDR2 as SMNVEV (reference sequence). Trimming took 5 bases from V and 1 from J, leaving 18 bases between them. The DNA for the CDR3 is TGTGCCAGCAGTACCTCTGCCGGGTTTCGGTCTGGAAACACCATATATTTT. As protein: CASSTSAGFRSGNTIYF.

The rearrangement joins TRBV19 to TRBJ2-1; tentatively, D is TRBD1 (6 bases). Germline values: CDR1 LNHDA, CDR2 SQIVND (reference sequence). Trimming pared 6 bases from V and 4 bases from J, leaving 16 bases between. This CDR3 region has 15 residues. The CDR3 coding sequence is TGTGCCAGTAGCCTCGACTTGGGGGCTTACAATGAGCAGTTCTTC. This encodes CASSLDLGAYNEQFF.

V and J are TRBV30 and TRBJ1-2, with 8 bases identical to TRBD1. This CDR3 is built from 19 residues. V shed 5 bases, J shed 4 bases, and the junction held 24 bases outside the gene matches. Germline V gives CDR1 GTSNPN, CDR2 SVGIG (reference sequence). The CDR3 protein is CAWAGPPGGSKPLAYGYTF. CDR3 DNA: TGTGCCTGGGCCGGCCCCCCAGGGGGCTCGAAACCCCTAGCCTATGGCTACACCTTC. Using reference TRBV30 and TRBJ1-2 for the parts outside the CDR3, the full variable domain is SQTIHQWPATLVQPVGSPLSLECTVEGTSNPNLYWYRQAAGRGLQLLFYSVGIGQISSEVPQNLSASRPQDRQFILSSKKLLLSDSGFYLCAWAGPPGGSKPLAYGYTFGSGTRLTVV.

CDR3 sequence reads: CASSRRDYEQYF. The CDR3 DNA reads TGTGCCAGCAGCCGACGGGACTACGAGCAGTACTTC. This chain links TRBV5-5 with TRBJ2-7; tentative D call: TRBD2 (5 bases). V lost 4 bases to trimming and J lost 3 bases, with 8 bases between them. The CDR3 loop spans 12 amino acids. Germline CDR1 reads SGHKS; CDR2 reads YYEKEE (reference sequence).

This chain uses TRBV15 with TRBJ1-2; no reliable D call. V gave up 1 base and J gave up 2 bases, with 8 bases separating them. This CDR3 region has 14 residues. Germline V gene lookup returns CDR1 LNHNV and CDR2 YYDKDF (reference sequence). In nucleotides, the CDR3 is TGTGCCACCAGCAGAGTTGGGCAAAACTATGGCTACACCTTC. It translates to CATSRVGQNYGYTF.

CDR3 in amino acids: CASSRGTSGDTGELFF. The CDR3, as DNA: TGTGCCAGCAGCCGCGGGACTAGCGGAGACACCGGGGAGCTGTTTTTT. V is TRBV7-9 and J is TRBJ2-2; 11 bases fit TRBD2. Trimming took 5 bases from V and 3 from J; bases not matched to a gene: 5. In germline, CDR1 is SEHNR, CDR2 FQNEAQ (reference sequence). The CDR3 is made up of 16 amino acids.

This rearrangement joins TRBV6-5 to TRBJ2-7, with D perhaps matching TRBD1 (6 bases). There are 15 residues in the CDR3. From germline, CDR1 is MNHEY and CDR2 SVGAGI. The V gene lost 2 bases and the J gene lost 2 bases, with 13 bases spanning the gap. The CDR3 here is CASSYKTGFPYEQYF. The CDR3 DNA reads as TGTGCCAGCAGTTACAAAACAGGGTTCCCCTACGAGCAGTACTTC.

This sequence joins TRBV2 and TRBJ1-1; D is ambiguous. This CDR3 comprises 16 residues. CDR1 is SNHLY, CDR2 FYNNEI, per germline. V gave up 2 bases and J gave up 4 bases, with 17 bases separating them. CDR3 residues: CASSERSGPRGTEAFF. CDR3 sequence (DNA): TGTGCCAGCAGTGAAAGGTCCGGACCCCGGGGCACTGAAGCTTTCTTT.